This TCR beta chain was found in a study of cytomegalovirus exposure and HLA in healthy donors (dated by TCRdb to the late 2010s). In terms of the full investigation: An earlier analysis of roughly 500 of the donors reported 276 Gb of sequence data and 117 million unique TCR beta sequences obtained from about 170 million T cells. The study aimed to test whether cataloging public T cell receptors could reveal signatures of past pathogen exposure. All discovery cohort repertoires had been generated on a single sequencing platform. Donor age, sex, ethnicity and CMV serostatus were compiled together with the repertoire data. Across 300 to 500 genotyped donors of the cohort, an average of about 200,000 unique TCR beta nucleotide sequences per donor were sequenced, and roughly 20% of those sequences were non-productive. Both class I and class II loci were covered by HLA typing, at four-digit resolution. Of the 300 to 500 genotyped donors, 65% to 90% were placed in the genetic ancestry cluster associated with self-reported Caucasian donors. A later genetic analysis took genome-wide SNP genotypes for about 65% of the roughly 670 donors and used that subset as a discovery cohort. To predict cytomegalovirus infection status, the study combined high-throughput TCR immunosequencing, statistical association of individual TCRs with disease status, and machine learning. To study patterns of TCR occurrence, a later analysis re-analyzed previously published TCR beta repertoires from 700 or so donors and added high-resolution HLA genotyping. An earlier analysis of fewer than 750 of the donors used high-throughput TCR beta sequencing to judge whether each TCR beta V gene segment behaved as functional or pseudogenic. Besides the first cohort of some 670 subjects, a separate validation cohort made up of over a hundred different subjects was used. The study profiled the T cell repertoires of 550 to 700 subjects by immunosequencing and related them to cytomegalovirus serostatus. Approximately 310 gigabases of sequencing data and around 80 million unique TCR sequences made up an early release that covered about 640 HLA-typed donors. In the later analysis, no new phenotypic data were used to find candidate immune exposures; instead, reliance was placed on TCR beta sequences and their occurrence across donors. Roughly 5 DR-DQ haplotypes were handled as single units for association and clustering, since linkage in the cohort was strong. The number of donors typed differed by locus, with 629-630 for A, B, C, DRB1 and DQB1, more than 500 for DQA1, about 610 for DPA1, and under 490 for DPB1.

The CDR3 has 15 amino acids, counting the end cysteine and phenylalanine. The entry retains the CDR3 DNA only, 45 bases that are in frame from base 1. V ends up 5 bases short and J 7 bases short, with an unmatched junction base count of 9. According to the germline V gene, CDR1 reads SGHTA and CDR2 reads FQGNSA. As regards this clone: Its antigen has not been determined. No qualities accompany the bases; no much larger clone lies one base away.

General conclusions and limits of the study: According to a later genetic analysis, donors in an Asian-associated ancestry cluster had fewer N-insertions in productive TCRs than the approximately 700-donor mean. HLA typing was unavailable for some donors at each locus, so association tests used only the typed subset. A further reported finding was that TCR beta sequences accurately predicted the HLA-A and HLA-B alleles for most subjects in the first cohort. An association between a missense DCLRE1C variant and V-gene and J-gene trimming of TCR beta chains was found in a later genetic analysis and replicated in an independent cohort. Some IMGT-functional V segments, including TRBV6-2 and TRBV6-3, could not be distinguished by the 87-base-pair reads and were therefore excluded. The cohort was sequenced for TCR beta chains only, and without alpha or paired-chain data the features that could be detected were limited. Correlated functional status among segregating V segments might be attributable to linkage disequilibrium, but an unknown experimental factor could not be ruled out. While some public TCRs were present in many individuals, most TCR sequences turned up only very rarely across donors. Roughly uniform sequencing depth across donors was assumed in presence/absence analyses, although this assumption may not hold. In the study, about 150 TCR beta chains were listed as associated with cytomegalovirus. The authors suggested that the approach could potentially be generalized to other disease states and immunological phenotypes. An earlier analysis of some 560 of the donors showed that most TCR beta V segments appeared in productive rearrangements either about 87% or about 30% of the time, which broadly matched IMGT annotations. In a later analysis, most CMV-associated TCR beta chains were found to appear HLA-restricted, with HLA associations seemingly driven largely by CMV exposure. At a false discovery rate of 0.05, a later analysis linked 15,000 to 20,000 TCR beta sequences to specific HLA alleles. Because counts were too low, more than 15 rarely observed V segments, including chromosome 9 orphons, were excluded from the earlier analysis of 587 of the donors. Several of the top co-occurrence clusters appeared to be linked to parvovirus B19, influenza, CMV and Epstein-Barr virus, according to a later analysis. The sequencing pipeline was judged likely to have produced a cluster of highly shared sequence variants as a technical artifact. A few of the identified cytomegalovirus-associated TCR beta chains were confirmed in vitro to be specific for cytomegalovirus antigens. A later analysis found that TCR association rates varied across HLA loci, with DRB1 alleles showing the most associated TCRs and HLA-C alleles the fewest. In a later analysis, HLA-associated TCR beta chains were found to be more clonally expanded and to have lower generation probabilities than equally common non-associated chains. The classifier was reported to diagnose cytomegalovirus status with high specificity and sensitivity in both the original cohort and the validation cohort. For the cohort, immune exposure information was limited to CMV serostatus. Assigning TCR associations to individual alleles was difficult when HLA alleles, especially DR and DQ, strongly co-occurred.

The cohort consisted of some 730 healthy bone marrow donors. At the time of sampling, every cohort member was nominally healthy, though immune exposures that went unrecorded were likely present. CMV serostatus was recorded as positive for 289 and negative for 352 of the 666 cohort members, whereas no CMV serostatus was recorded for the donor in question. A peripheral blood sample was collected from each donor, and TCR beta sequencing was performed on peripheral blood mononuclear cells. Genomic DNA extraction from the blood cell samples was performed with the Qiagen DNeasy Blood Extraction Kit. Library preparation used the immunoSEQ multiplex PCR assay. The multiplex PCR relied on a mix of 60 forward primers for TCR Vbeta segments and 13 reverse primers for TCR Jbeta segments. The CDR3 region of rearranged TCR beta genes was amplified from genomic DNA by a multiplex PCR assay. Amplified TCR beta libraries were sequenced as 87-base-pair reads on the Illumina HiSeq System. As for how the authors treated the data: In a later analysis, tens of millions of unique TCR beta chains were counted across the roughly 610 repertoires, and roughly 11 million of these chains were shared by at least two donors. To remove PCR and sequencing errors, raw reads were error-corrected and collapsed into unique sequences using a nearest-neighbor algorithm that merged closely related sequences. Alignment of CDR3 sequences to IMGT reference sequences was used to assign V, D and J gene segments. Each retained sequence needed at least a six-nucleotide match to both a V gene segment and a J gene segment. Rearrangements were classified as productive when the CDR3 lacked stop codons and remained in frame with V and J, and all other rearrangements were classified as non-productive. Following IMGT convention, CDR3 was defined as the stretch from the second conserved V-encoded cysteine to the conserved J-encoded phenylalanine. In an earlier analysis of more than 550 of the donors, sequences lacking an unambiguous match to a single V gene segment were excluded. An earlier analysis of almost 600 of the donors classified V segments as functional when productive rearrangements were above 56.7% and as segregating when the standard deviation between donors was above 5%. To diagnose cytomegalovirus status from the catalog of TCR beta chain sequences, a statistical classification framework was built. V and J gene assignment, in a later analysis, came from comparing TCR nucleotide sequences with IMGT/GENE-DB human TR gene sequences. Using the TCRdist pipeline, a later analysis assigned CDR3 sequences along with most-parsimonious VDJ recombination scenarios. In a later analysis, each TCR beta chain was defined by its CDR3 amino acid sequence together with its V-gene family, and reads without a unique V-gene family were excluded. To address suspected cross-contamination and a sequencing artifact, a later analysis removed approximately 590 highly shared, low-generation-probability nucleotide sequences. For each public chain, a later analysis derived a clonal expansion index from normalized ranks of inferred template counts within each repertoire. A later analysis computed generation probabilities with a VDJ recombination model fitted to out-of-frame rearrangements, and checked the results against IGoR. Hypergeometric tests were used in a later analysis to score TCR-TCR, TCR-HLA and TCR-CMV co-occurrence, with a repertoire-size bias correction applied to the TCR pairs. False discovery rates were estimated in a later analysis by permuting HLA or CMV assignments 20 times. In a later analysis, co-occurring TCRs were grouped using DBSCAN, and TCRdist sequence similarity was added for clustering within HLA-allele-positive subsets. Repertoires with fewer than 30,000 or more than 120,000 public chains were left out of co-occurrence clustering, as were five repertoires with anomalous nucleotide sharing. TCRdb's version of the immuneACCESS table is confined to in-frame rearrangements and falls short of the full clone set. An unresolved V gene accounts for under half of the shortfall where checked; the remainder is of unknown origin. That table is the source of V, J and clone size, and D and trimming were worked out from the DNA. The sample records about 82,000 clones, 70% to 80% of which are singletons. In total, the top ten clones hold roughly an eighth of the sample.

The chain employs TRBV7-2 and TRBJ2-3; 10 central bases correspond to TRBD2. The sequenced sample consisted of PBMCs. The source is a human donor in good health. The sequence in DNA is TGTGCCAGCAGCCCCCGAGCGGGGGGGCCAAATACGCAGTATTTT. This encodes CASSPRAGGPNTQYF.